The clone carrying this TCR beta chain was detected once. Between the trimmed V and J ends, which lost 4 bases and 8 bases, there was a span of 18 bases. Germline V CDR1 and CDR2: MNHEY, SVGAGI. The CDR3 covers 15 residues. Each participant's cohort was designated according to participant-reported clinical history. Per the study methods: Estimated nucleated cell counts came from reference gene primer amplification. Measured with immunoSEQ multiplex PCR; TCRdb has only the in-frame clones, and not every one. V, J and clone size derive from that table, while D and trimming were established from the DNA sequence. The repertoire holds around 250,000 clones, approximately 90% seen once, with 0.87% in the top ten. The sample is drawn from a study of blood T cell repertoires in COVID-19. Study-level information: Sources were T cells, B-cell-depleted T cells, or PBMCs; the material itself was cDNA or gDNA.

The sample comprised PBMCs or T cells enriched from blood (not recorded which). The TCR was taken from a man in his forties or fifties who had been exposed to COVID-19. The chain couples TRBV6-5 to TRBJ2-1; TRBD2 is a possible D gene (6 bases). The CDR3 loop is CASSLRLGGWDEQFF. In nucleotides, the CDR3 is TGTGCCAGCAGTTTAAGGCTTGGGGGGTGGGATGAGCAGTTCTTC.